Following are 23 T cell receptor beta chains from one sample sequenced in a study of blood T cell repertoires in COVID-19. Some clones are missing from TCRdb's copy, which holds only in-frame ones; the method was immunoSEQ multiplex PCR. The data show more than 90,000 clones, approximately 92% seen once. Sequencing was carried out using peripheral blood. These receptors were collected from a man over 45 with active COVID-19.

This clone has a single count. The chain couples TRBV10-1 to TRBJ2-2; D uncertain. Per the germline V gene, CDR1 is WNHNN and CDR2 is SYGVQD (reference sequence). Trimming stripped 2 bases from V and 5 bases from J, with 9 bases between. CDR3 size: 14 residues. The CDR3 sequence: CASSEVRLTGELFF. As DNA, the CDR3 is TGCGCCAGCAGTGAGGTCCGGTTGACCGGGGAGCTGTTTTTT.

The rearrangement links TRBV5-5 to TRBJ1-4; no definite D call. CDR1 and CDR2 (germline): SGHKS, YYEKEE (reference sequence). The CDR3 sequence is 14 residues long. Trimming pared 4 bases from V and 2 bases from J, leaving 9 bases between. The CDR3 bases are TGTGCCAGCAGCCTCGGGTTCACTAATGAAAAACTGTTTTTT. Amino acids: CASSLGFTNEKLFF.

This chain joins TRBV11-1 and TRBJ2-5; possibly TRBD2 for D (6 bases). V shed 1 base and J shed 4 bases, with 13 bases lying between them. The CDR3 is made up of 15 amino acids. Germline-derived CDR1 and CDR2 are SGHAT and FQDESV (reference sequence). Here the CDR3 DNA reads TGTGCCAGCAGCTTAGGGCGGGGTGGAGCAGAGACCCAGTACTTC. This sequence encodes CASSLGRGGAETQYF.

The chain is built from TRBV19 and TRBJ2-7, with D maybe TRBD1 (6 bases). Between the trimmed V and J ends, which lost 4 bases and 5 bases, there was a span of 21 bases. CDR3 length equals 16 residues. Germline V gene sequence: CDR1 LNHDA, CDR2 SQIVND (reference sequence). CDR3 residues: CASSNSGQAAIHEQYF. CDR3 nucleotides: TGTGCCAGTAGTAATTCGGGACAAGCCGCGATCCACGAGCAGTACTTC.

The J gene is TRBJ1-2, the V gene TRBV19; D remains ambiguous. This CDR3 region has 14 residues. V was clipped by 4 bases and J by 4 bases, with 13 bases between them. CDR1 is LNHDA, CDR2 SQIVND, per germline (reference sequence). CDR3 sequence: CASSNPGSSYGYTF. The DNA of the CDR3 is TGTGCCAGTAGTAATCCGGGTTCTAGCTATGGCTACACCTTC.

V is TRBV27 and J is TRBJ2-5; D is possibly TRBD2 (5 bases). There are 17 residues in the CDR3. V lost 9 bases and J lost 2, with 25 bases in between. Germline V gene data show CDR1 as MNHEY and CDR2 as SMNVEV (reference sequence). In DNA, the CDR3 is TGTGCCAGTCGGAACCTCCCCACTTGGACTGCGCAAGAGACCCAGTACTTC. Residues: CASRNLPTWTAQETQYF.

The genes are TRBV6-1 and TRBJ1-2; D perhaps matches TRBD1 (5 bases). CDR1 and CDR2 from the germline V gene are MNHNS and SASEGT. The CDR3 extends over 16 amino acids. V shed 0 bases and J shed 4 bases, with 15 bases lying between them. The chain's CDR3 is CASSEARGAGVYGYTF. For the CDR3, the DNA is TGTGCCAGCAGTGAAGCGCGCGGGGCCGGGGTCTATGGCTACACCTTC.

The chain carries TRBV18 and TRBJ1-5; 10 positions match TRBD1. Germline V lookup: CDR1 KGHSH, CDR2 LQKENI. V trimming: 5 bases; J trimming: 3 bases; junction bases outside the gene matches: 10. The CDR3 is 17 residues long. The CDR3 coding sequence is TGTGCCAGCTCAGACACCGGGACAGGGGCTCTCAATCAGCCCCAGCATTTT. Its protein is CASSDTGTGALNQPQHF.

The chain has TRBV2 and TRBJ1-1; 10 bases are shared with TRBD1. The V and J ends lost 6 bases and 4 bases, in that order; junction bases with no gene match: 8. Germline V lookup: CDR1 SNHLY, CDR2 FYNNEI. The CDR3 contains 15 residues. The DNA of the CDR3 is TGTGCCAGCAGGGCGACAGGGGGCGCGGGCACTGAAGCTTTCTTT. Protein product: CASRATGGAGTEAFF.

This chain joins TRBV28 and TRBJ2-7; D unresolved. V lost 2 bases to trimming and J lost 3 bases, with 5 bases between them. Germline V gives CDR1 MDHEN, CDR2 SYDVKM. This CDR3 comprises 12 residues. CDR3 loop: CASSLLGYEQYF. The CDR3 DNA is TGTGCCAGCAGTTTACTAGGCTACGAGCAGTACTTC. Combining the CDR3 with reference TRBV28 and TRBJ2-7 gives the whole variable domain DVKVTQSSRYLVKRTGEKVFLECVQDMDHENMFWYRQDPGLGLRLIYFSYDVKMKEKGDIPEGYSVSREKKERFSLILESASTNQTSMYLCASSLLGYEQYFGPGTRLTVT.

This chain links TRBV30 with TRBJ2-7; 7 bases map to TRBD2. The V and J ends lost 1 base and 2 bases, in that order; junction bases with no gene match: 5. The length of the CDR3 is 14 residues. Germline V gene data show CDR1 as GTSNPN and CDR2 as SVGIG (reference sequence). The DNA for the CDR3 is TGTGCCTGGAGTGGGAGCGGGACCCCCTACGAGCAGTACTTC. It is translated as CAWSGSGTPYEQYF. The complete variable domain, with remaining parts taken from reference TRBV30 and TRBJ2-7, reads SQTIHQWPATLVQPVGSPLSLECTVEGTSNPNLYWYRQAAGRGLQLLFYSVGIGQISSEVPQNLSASRPQDRQFILSSKKLLLSDSGFYLCAWSGSGTPYEQYFGPGTRLTVT.

The chain uses TRBV30 and TRBJ2-6, with a tentative D call TRBD1 (5 bases). The CDR3 covers 15 residues. V lost 0 bases and J lost 2, with 8 bases in between. CDR1 is GTSNPN and CDR2 is SVGIG in the germline V gene (reference sequence). For the CDR3, the DNA is TGTGCCTGGAGTGTATTGGGGCCTGGGGCCAACGTCCTGACTTTC. It codes for CAWSVLGPGANVLTF. The full variable domain, in which reference TRBV30 and TRBJ2-6 provide the parts outside the CDR3, is SQTIHQWPATLVQPVGSPLSLECTVEGTSNPNLYWYRQAAGRGLQLLFYSVGIGQISSEVPQNLSASRPQDRQFILSSKKLLLSDSGFYLCAWSVLGPGANVLTFGAGSRLTVL.

This clone came up a few times. The chain links TRBV5-8 to TRBJ1-5, with no clear D. Germline values: CDR1 SGHTS, CDR2 YDEGEE. Trimming pared 6 bases from V and 1 base from J, leaving 11 bases between. This CDR3 has 14 residues. CDR3 bases: TGTGCCAGCAACAGATCAGGAAGCAATCAGCCCCAGCATTTT. Amino acids: CASNRSGSNQPQHF.

This clone has just a few counts. The chain carries TRBV12-3 or TRBV12-4 and TRBJ1-4; no clear D gene. Trimming took off 4 bases at V and 5 bases at J, with 2 bases between the two ends. The CDR3 loop spans 11 amino acids. CDR3 DNA sequence: TGTGCCAGCAGTTCAAATGAAAAACTGTTTTTT. It encodes CASSSNEKLFF.

The V call is TRBV12-3 or TRBV12-4, the J call TRBJ1-6; the D gene is possibly TRBD1 (6 bases). Trimming stripped 6 bases from V and 14 bases from J, with 17 bases between. The CDR3 consists of 13 residues. The chain's CDR3 is CASRGAQVGTLHF. The CDR3 nucleotides are TGTGCCAGCAGGGGGGCTCAGGTGGGGACCCTCCACTTT.

This clone was counted a few times. The CDR3 nucleotides are TGTGCCAGCTCACAACAGAACAGGGGTCGTTCACCCCTCCACTTT. Translation: CASSQQNRGRSPLHF. The chain combines TRBV18 with TRBJ1-6, with 7 positions matching TRBD1. Germline loops: CDR1 KGHSH, CDR2 LQKENI. V shed 4 bases, J shed 9 bases, and the junction held 9 bases outside the gene matches. This CDR3 is built from 15 residues.

The chain links TRBV7-2 to TRBJ2-3; D is unresolved. The length of the CDR3 is 13 residues. Germline CDR1 SGHTA, CDR2 FQGNSA. Trimming pared 5 bases from V and 2 bases from J, leaving 8 bases between. CDR3: CASSAPVTDTQYF. The CDR3 DNA sequence: TGTGCCAGCAGCGCCCCAGTCACAGATACGCAGTATTTT. Full variable domain (missing parts from reference TRBV7-2 and TRBJ2-3): GAGVSQSPSNKVTEKGKDVELRCDPISGHTALYWYRQSLGQGLEFLIYFQGNSAPDKSGLPSDRFSAERTGGSVSTLTIQRTQQEDSAVYLCASSAPVTDTQYFGPGTRLTVL.

The V call is TRBV5-1, the J call TRBJ2-3, with a weak D call TRBD1 (6 bases). The CDR3 runs 13 residues. Germline V CDR1 and CDR2: SGHRS, YFSETQ. Trimming cost V 4 bases and J 6 bases, with 12 bases left between them. CDR3 in DNA: TGCGCCAGCAGCCCGGACAGCTGGGATACGCAGTATTTT. Translation: CASSPDSWDTQYF.

V is TRBV5-1 and J is TRBJ1-4, with D maybe TRBD1 (6 bases). This CDR3 contains 16 residues. V lost 4 bases and J 0 bases, leaving 13 bases between the germline ends. Germline CDR1 reads SGHRS; CDR2 reads YFSETQ. The CDR3 sequence is CASSQTGQTTNEKLFF. The DNA of the CDR3 is TGCGCCAGCAGCCAGACCGGACAGACAACTAATGAAAAACTGTTTTTT.

This clone occurred once. The rearrangement uses TRBV30 and TRBJ2-2; 10 nucleotides line up with TRBD1. V dropped 3 bases and J dropped 8; count of bases not matched to a gene: 3. The V gene's germline CDR1 is GTSNPN and CDR2 SVGIG (reference sequence). This CDR3 is 13 amino acids long. This chain's CDR3 is CAWRGQGLGELFF. CDR3 coding DNA: TGTGCCTGGAGGGGACAGGGGCTGGGGGAGCTGTTTTTT.

This chain uses TRBV19 with TRBJ2-7; no firm D call. Trimming took off 5 bases at V and 3 bases at J, with 14 bases between the two ends. The CDR3 is 14 amino acids. CDR1 and CDR2 (germline): LNHDA, SQIVND (reference sequence). CDR3 protein: CASSRSSPSYEQYF. CDR3 DNA: TGTGCCAGTAGTCGGTCTTCTCCAAGCTACGAGCAGTACTTC.

The chain has TRBV21-1 and TRBJ2-7; no DNA check was done on the table's D call, TRBD2. TRBV21-1 represents a pseudogene. The CDR3 is 14 amino acids. CDR3 residues: CASSFPWSSYEQYF. CDR3 nucleotides: TGTGCCAGCAGCTTCCCATGGAGCTCCTACGAGCAGTACTTC.

The rearrangement joins TRBV19 to TRBJ1-6; D remains unclear. V lost 7 bases and J lost 7, with 11 bases in between. There are 13 residues in the CDR3. Looked up from germline, CDR1 is LNHDA and CDR2 is SQIVND (reference sequence). Here the CDR3 DNA reads TGTGCCAGTAACGATGACAAGAATTCACCCCTCCACTTT. Translation gives CASNDDKNSPLHF.